These T cell receptor beta chains were read from a single sample in a study of T cell repertoires in cytomegalovirus infection. Their target antigens are unknown. MiXCR, applied by TCRdb to the reads, yields one record per CDR3 protein. This table holds about 110,000 distinct CDR3 sequences, roughly a tenth found once. Sequenced material: PBMCs, sequenced either directly or after in vitro stimulation (not recorded which). Every receptor here comes from a human donor in good health (CMV status not recorded). Some clones in this sample may be carry-over from other donors' samples. The CDR3 runs from the conserved cysteine through the conserved F or W. The D gene is left open where the match is weak. A clone size is listed for some rows: how often the clone was seen (once, few, many), or a class if it is expanded.

size,length,J,V,D,CDR3,DNA
once,13,TRBJ1-2,TRBV5-8,.,CASSLTPRAGYTF,TGTGCCAGCAGCTTGACCCCCAGGGCTGGCTACACCTTC
many,15,TRBJ2-3,TRBV28,TRBD2,CASSSSGRATDTQYF,TGTGCCAGCAGTTCCTCCGGGAGGGCCACAGATACGCAGTATTTT
.,16,TRBJ1-5,TRBV18,.,CASSPEVGASNQPQHF,TGTGCCAGCTCACCAGAGGTCGGGGCCAGCAATCAGCCCCAGCATTTT
few,19,TRBJ2-1,TRBV4-1,.,CASSQRYELRGREGNEQFF,TGCGCCAGCAGCCAAAGATATGAGTTACGGGGGAGAGAGGGGAATGAGCAGTTCTTC
many,17,TRBJ2-6,TRBV10-3,TRBD1,CAISDPDRDSGANVLTF,TGTGCCATCAGTGACCCCGACAGGGACTCTGGGGCCAACGTCCTGACTTTC
few,15,TRBJ2-1,TRBV5-6,TRBD1,CASSHDRGGSDEQFF,TGTGCCAGCAGCCATGACAGGGGGGGTAGCGATGAGCAGTTCTTC
many,14,TRBJ2-5,TRBV7-2,.,CASSSGARGETQYF,TGTGCCAGCAGCTCCGGGGCGAGGGGAGAGACCCAGTACTTC
many,15,TRBJ2-3,TRBV10-3,TRBD2,CAISESGGITDTQYF,TGTGCCATCAGTGAGTCGGGAGGGATCACAGATACGCAGTATTTT
few,12,TRBJ2-5,TRBV11-2,.,CASSRPGETQYF,TGTGCCAGCAGCCGGCCCGGCGAGACCCAGTACTTC
many,14,TRBJ1-6,TRBV20-1,TRBD1,CSASKGQGGSPLHF,TGCAGTGCTAGCAAGGGACAGGGCGGATCACCCCTCCACTTT
many,15,TRBJ1-1,TRBV7-4,.,CASSLLGGRYTEAFF,TGTGCCAGCAGCCTGTTGGGGGGGCGATACACTGAAGCTTTCTTT
many,17,TRBJ2-3,TRBV2,.,CASSEPGLASSTDTQYF,TGTGCCAGCAGTGAACCCGGGTTAGCGTCGAGCACAGATACGCAGTATTTT
many,14,TRBJ2-3,TRBV5-4,.,CASSLVDPGDTQYF,TGTGCCAGCAGCTTGGTGGACCCTGGAGATACGCAGTATTTT
many,14,TRBJ2-1,TRBV6-2/TRBV6-3,TRBD2,CASSYKAGGHEQFF,TGTGCCAGCAGTTACAAAGCGGGGGGCCATGAGCAGTTCTTC
many,17,TRBJ2-7,TRBV11-2,TRBD2,CASSYGLAGGPPYEQYF,TGTGCCAGCAGCTACGGACTAGCGGGAGGGCCCCCCTACGAGCAGTACTTC